This T cell receptor (beta chain) originates from a study of regulatory dendritic cells for organ transplantation. Findings and limits, study-wide: Regulatory dendritic cells appeared to expand memory CD8+ clones less than mature ones. Among resting subsets, memory CD8+ cells contained the most alloreactive clonotypes.

On this clone: Its antigen remains unidentified.

The V end was cut by 5 bases, the J end by 0 bases, with 14 bases between. This CDR3 is built from 16 residues. Per the germline V gene, CDR1 is MGHRA and CDR2 is YSYEKL. Profiled with immunoSEQ multiplex PCR; TCRdb holds only in-frame clones, not every one. The data hold some 40,000 clones, with over 80% observed a single time. The chain carries TRBV4-1 and TRBJ2-1; D is uncertain. What was sequenced was naive CD8+ T cells from blood. Stated subset: CD45RA+ naive T cells. This receptor was identified in a human donor in good health. Written as DNA, the CDR3 is TGCGCCAGCAGCTCTGTCGCCCTGAGCTCCTACAATGAGCAGTTCTTC. The encoded protein is CASSSVALSSYNEQFF.